A single sample is the source of the 14 T cell receptor beta chains below, sequenced in a study of regulatory T cells in long-lasting Graves disease. Through Arm-PCR of CDR3 regions and iRepertoire HTBI primers, TCR beta libraries were built. MiXCR was run by TCRdb on the multiplex PCR reads, yielding one entry per CDR3 protein. The profile covers about 440,000 distinct CDR3 sequences, with approximately 16% appearing a single time and 23% taken by the ten largest. As to time point: newly diagnosed GD, antithyroid drugs for less than 3 months. From PBMCs, RNA was extracted and then used to make the TCR library. A further study also used this sample, focusing on T cells in Graves' hyperthyroidism and ophthalmopathy.

The sample here was peripheral blood mononuclear cells (PBMCs), taken at new diagnosis, from a patient treated with antithyroid drugs. The receptors come from a woman younger than 35 with Graves disease.

The chain employs TRBV5-6 and TRBJ1-1; D is perhaps TRBD1 (5 bases). The CDR3 is 12 amino acids. V lost 0 bases and J 11 bases, leaving 11 bases between the germline ends. From germline, CDR1 is SGHDT and CDR2 YYEEEE. Here the CDR3 reads CASSLGTFGAFF. The CDR3 DNA reads as TGTGCCAGCAGCTTGGGGACATTCGGGGCTTTCTTT.

This clonotype was found many times. The V gene is TRBV7-3, the J gene TRBJ2-1; 8 positions match TRBD2. This CDR3 spans 16 amino acids. Germline trimming cut 1 base from V and 9 bases from J; bases unmatched to any gene: 11. Per germline, CDR1 SGHTA and CDR2 FQGTGA. The chain's CDR3 is CASSLRTSGSLSEQFF. CDR3 in DNA: TGTGCCAGCAGCTTAAGGACCAGCGGGAGTCTTAGTGAGCAGTTCTTC.

CDR3 region: CSAETGDQETQYF. For the CDR3, the DNA is TGCAGTGCGGAGACAGGGGACCAAGAGACCCAGTACTTC. The chain is built from TRBV20-1 and TRBJ2-5; TRBD1 agrees at 8 bases. This CDR3 contains 13 residues. Germline V gene lookup returns CDR1 DFQATT and CDR2 SNEGSKA (reference sequence). Trimming removed 6 bases from V and 0 bases from J; junction bases left unmatched: 3.

This clonotype has a count of ten or more. The chain carries TRBV5-1 and TRBJ2-2, with 7 bases fitting TRBD1. CDR3 length equals 15 residues. Trimming at V came to 4 bases and at J to 4 bases, leaving 7 bases not matched to a gene. Germline CDR1 is SGHRS and CDR2 is YFSETQ. The DNA for the CDR3 is TGCGCCAGCAGCCTGGGACAGCCGTTCACCGGGGAGCTGTTTTTT. The encoded protein is CASSLGQPFTGELFF.

J is TRBJ2-1 and V is TRBV28, with a tentative D call TRBD2 (5 bases). The V gene's germline CDR1 is MDHEN and CDR2 SYDVKM. V was trimmed by 2 bases and J by 3 bases, leaving 11 bases between them. The CDR3 consists of 15 residues. As DNA, the CDR3 is TGTGCCAGCAGTTTACGGGGTAGTTTCTACAATGAGCAGTTCTTC. This gives the protein CASSLRGSFYNEQFF.

This clonotype was counted ten times or more. This chain links TRBV20-1 with TRBJ2-7; either TRBD1 or TRBD2 may supply D (5 bases each). The germline CDR1 and CDR2 sequences are DFQATT and SNEGSKA (reference sequence). V was shortened by 6 bases and J by 3 bases, with 18 bases between the two germline ends. The CDR3 totals 14 residues. The CDR3 DNA is TGCAGTGCCCGGGGACCAGCGGCACTCTACGAGCAGTACTTC. Protein sequence: CSARGPAALYEQYF.

This clonotype turned up a few times. The gene calls are TRBV9 and TRBJ1-5; unclear D gene. Germline V gene data show CDR1 as SGDLS and CDR2 as YYNGEE. Trimming pared 0 bases from V and 7 bases from J, leaving 11 bases between. The CDR3 extends over 14 amino acids. The CDR3 bases are TGTGCCAGCAGCGTAGATCGGAGGACCCAGCCCCAGCATTTT. It specifies CASSVDRRTQPQHF. The full variable domain, in which reference TRBV9 and TRBJ1-5 provide the parts outside the CDR3, is DSGVTQTPKHLITATGQRVTLRCSPRSGDLSVYWYQQSLDQGLQFLIQYYNGEERAKGNILERFSAQQFPDLHSELNLSSLELGDSALYFCASSVDRRTQPQHFGDGTRLSIL.

This clonotype was detected only a few times. The CDR3 region is CASSPSGTGGPNVQETQYF. The CDR3 coding sequence is TGTGCCAGCAGCCCAAGCGGGACAGGGGGCCCCAACGTACAAGAGACCCAGTACTTC. The chain is built from TRBV5-4 and TRBJ2-5; 12 positions match TRBD1. The CDR3 sequence is 19 residues long. Looked up from germline, CDR1 is SGHNT and CDR2 is YYREEE (reference sequence). V trimming: 4 bases; J trimming: 2 bases; junction bases outside the gene matches: 15.

This clonotype was recorded at least ten times. This chain links TRBV11-2 with TRBJ2-3, with no clear D. V was pared by 0 bases and J by 0 bases, with 4 bases between. Per germline, CDR1 SGHAT and CDR2 FQNNGV. CDR3 length: 14 residues. In DNA, the CDR3 is TGTGCCAGCAGCTTAGAGTCCAGCACAGATACGCAGTATTTT. It encodes CASSLESSTDTQYF.

This clonotype was picked up many times. CDR3 region: CASSAFTDTQYF. CDR3 DNA sequence: TGTGCCAGCAGTGCCTTCACAGATACGCAGTATTTT. This chain links TRBV2 with TRBJ2-3; no clear D. CDR1 is SNHLY and CDR2 is FYNNEI in the germline V gene. The CDR3 is made up of 12 amino acids. Trimming took off 4 bases at V and 2 bases at J, with 4 bases between the two ends.

Note on this clonotype: Just one base apart from a much larger clone, this may be a read error. V usage is TRBV5-8 and J usage is TRBJ1-5; D is unresolved. This CDR3 is 12 amino acids long. Germline-derived CDR1 and CDR2 are SGHTS and YDEGEE. V lost 5 bases to trimming and J lost 4 bases, with 7 bases between them. CDR3 sequence (DNA): TGTGCCAGCAGGGAGCTGAATCAGCCCCAGCATTTT. Protein product: CASRELNQPQHF. The full variable domain, with the rest looked up from reference TRBV5-8 and TRBJ1-5, is EAGVTQSPTHLIKTRGQQATLRCSPISGHTSVYWYQQALGLGLQFLLWYDEGEERNRGNFPPRFSGRQFPNYSSELNVNALELEDSALYLCASRELNQPQHFGDGTRLSIL.

In this sample, this clonotype turned up many times. This CDR3 reads CASSVSNGYTF. CDR3 nucleotides: TGTGCCAGCAGTGTCAGTAATGGCTACACCTTC. The chain joins TRBV6-2 or TRBV6-3 to TRBJ1-2; no reliable D call. V lost 5 bases and J lost 6, with 7 bases in between. Germline CDR1 and CDR2: MNHEY and SVGEGT. CDR3 length: 11 amino acids.

CDR3 in amino acids: CASSLVAGQRGALEQYF. The CDR3 DNA follows: TGTGCCAGCAGCTTAGTGGCGGGACAGCGAGGCGCTCTCGAGCAGTACTTC. V is TRBV7-2 and J is TRBJ2-7; D might be TRBD1 (7 bases). The CDR3 spans 17 residues. With 1 base removed from V and 6 bases from J, the gap between germline ends came to 22 bases. The germline V gene has CDR1 SGHTA and CDR2 FQGNSA.

Ten or more counts support this clonotype. V usage is TRBV28 and J usage is TRBJ1-5, with a weak D call TRBD1 (6 bases). The CDR3 has 15 residues. Trimming took off 2 bases at V and 4 bases at J, with 12 bases between the two ends. Germline CDR1 and CDR2: MDHEN and SYDVKM. The CDR3 DNA is TGTGCCAGCAGTTTAGAGACAGGACGTAATCAGCCCCAGCATTTT. Its translation is CASSLETGRNQPQHF.